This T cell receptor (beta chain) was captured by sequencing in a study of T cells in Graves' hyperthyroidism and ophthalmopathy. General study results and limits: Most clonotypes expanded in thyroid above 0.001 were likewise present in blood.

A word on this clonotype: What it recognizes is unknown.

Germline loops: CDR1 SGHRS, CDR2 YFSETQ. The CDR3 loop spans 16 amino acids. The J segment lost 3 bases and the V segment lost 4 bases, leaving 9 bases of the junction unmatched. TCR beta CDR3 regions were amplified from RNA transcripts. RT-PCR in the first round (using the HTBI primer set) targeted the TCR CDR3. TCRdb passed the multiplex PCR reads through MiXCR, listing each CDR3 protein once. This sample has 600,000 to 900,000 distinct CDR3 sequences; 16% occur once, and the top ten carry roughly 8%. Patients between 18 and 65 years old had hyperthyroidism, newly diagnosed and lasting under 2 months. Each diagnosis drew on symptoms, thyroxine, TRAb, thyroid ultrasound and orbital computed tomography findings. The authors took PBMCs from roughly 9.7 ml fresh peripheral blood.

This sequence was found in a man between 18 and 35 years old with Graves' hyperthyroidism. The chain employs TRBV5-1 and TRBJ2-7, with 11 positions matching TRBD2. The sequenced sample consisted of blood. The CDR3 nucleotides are TGCGCCAGCAGCGGAGGGACTAGCGGAGATATCTACGAGCAGTACTTC. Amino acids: CASSGGTSGDIYEQYF.